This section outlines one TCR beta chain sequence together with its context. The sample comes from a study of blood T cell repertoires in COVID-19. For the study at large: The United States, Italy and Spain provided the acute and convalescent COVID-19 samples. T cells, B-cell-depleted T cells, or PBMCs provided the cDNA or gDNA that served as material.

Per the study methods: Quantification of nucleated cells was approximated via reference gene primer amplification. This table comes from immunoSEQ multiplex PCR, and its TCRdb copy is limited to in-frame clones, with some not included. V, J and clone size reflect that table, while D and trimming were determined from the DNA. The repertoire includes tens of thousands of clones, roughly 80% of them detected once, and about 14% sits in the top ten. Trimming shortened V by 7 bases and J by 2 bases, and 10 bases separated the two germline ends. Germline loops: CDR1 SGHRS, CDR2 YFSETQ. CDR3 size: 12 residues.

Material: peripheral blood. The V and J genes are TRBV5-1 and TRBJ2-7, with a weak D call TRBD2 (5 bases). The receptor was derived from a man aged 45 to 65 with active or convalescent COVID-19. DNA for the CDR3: TGCGCCAGCTCTGACGGGACCTACGAGCAGTACTTC. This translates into CASSDGTYEQYF.